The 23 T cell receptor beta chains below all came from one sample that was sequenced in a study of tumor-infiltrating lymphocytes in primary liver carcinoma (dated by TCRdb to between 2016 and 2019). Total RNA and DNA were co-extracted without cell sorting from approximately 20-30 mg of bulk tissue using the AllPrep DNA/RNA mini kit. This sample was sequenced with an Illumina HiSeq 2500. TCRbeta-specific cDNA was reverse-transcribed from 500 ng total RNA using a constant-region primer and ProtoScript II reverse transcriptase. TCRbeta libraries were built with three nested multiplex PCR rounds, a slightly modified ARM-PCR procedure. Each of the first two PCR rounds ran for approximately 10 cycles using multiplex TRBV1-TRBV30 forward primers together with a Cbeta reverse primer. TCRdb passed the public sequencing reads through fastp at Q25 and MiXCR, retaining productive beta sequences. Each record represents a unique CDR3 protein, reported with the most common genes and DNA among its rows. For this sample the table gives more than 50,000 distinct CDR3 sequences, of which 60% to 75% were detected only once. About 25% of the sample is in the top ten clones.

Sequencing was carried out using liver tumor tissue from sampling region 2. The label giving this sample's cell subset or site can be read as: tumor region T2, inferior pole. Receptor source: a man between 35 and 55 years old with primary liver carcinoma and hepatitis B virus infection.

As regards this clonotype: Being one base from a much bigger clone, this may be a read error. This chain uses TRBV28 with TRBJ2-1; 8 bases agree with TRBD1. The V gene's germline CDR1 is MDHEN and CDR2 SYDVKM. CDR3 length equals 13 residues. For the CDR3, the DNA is TGTGCCAGCACTCCGGACAGGGACAATGATCAGTTCTTC. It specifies CASTPDRDNDQFF.

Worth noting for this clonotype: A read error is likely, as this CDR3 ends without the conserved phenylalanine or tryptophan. The CDR3 is CASSQEGQAYEQYS. The CDR3 DNA follows: TGCGCCAGCAGCCAAGAGGGGCAGGCCTATGAGCAGTACTCC. The chain recombines TRBV4-1 with TRBJ2-7, with D perhaps TRBD1 (5 bases). Germline V CDR1 and CDR2: MGHRA, YSYEKL. There are 14 residues in the CDR3.

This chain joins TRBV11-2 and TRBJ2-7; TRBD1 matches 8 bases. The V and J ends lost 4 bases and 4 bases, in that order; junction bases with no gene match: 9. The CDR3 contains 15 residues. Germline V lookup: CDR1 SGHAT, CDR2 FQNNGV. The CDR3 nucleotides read TGTGCCAGCAGCTCTTCAGGGGGCCTGAGGTACGAGCAGTACTTC. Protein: CASSSSGGLRYEQYF.

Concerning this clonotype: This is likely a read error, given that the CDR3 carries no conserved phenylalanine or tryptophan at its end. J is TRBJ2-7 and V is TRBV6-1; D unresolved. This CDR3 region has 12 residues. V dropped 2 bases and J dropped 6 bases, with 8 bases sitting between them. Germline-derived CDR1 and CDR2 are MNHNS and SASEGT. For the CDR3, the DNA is TGTGCCAGCAGTGAAATCGAGCGCGAGCAGTACTTA. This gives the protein CASSEIEREQYL.

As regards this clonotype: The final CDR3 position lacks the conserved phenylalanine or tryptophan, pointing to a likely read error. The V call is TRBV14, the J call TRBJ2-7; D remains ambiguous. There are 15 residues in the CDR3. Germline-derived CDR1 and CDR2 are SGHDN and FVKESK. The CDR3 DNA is TGTGCCAGTAGCCAAGTCGGGCGCGAGTTCTACGAGCAGTACTCC. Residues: CASSQVGREFYEQYS.

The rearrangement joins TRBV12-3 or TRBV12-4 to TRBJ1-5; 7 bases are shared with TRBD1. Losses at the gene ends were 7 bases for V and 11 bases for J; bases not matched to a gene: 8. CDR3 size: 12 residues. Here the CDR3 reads CASTEGAHSQHF. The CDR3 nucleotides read TGTGCCAGCACCGAGGGGGCCCACTCCCAGCATTTT.

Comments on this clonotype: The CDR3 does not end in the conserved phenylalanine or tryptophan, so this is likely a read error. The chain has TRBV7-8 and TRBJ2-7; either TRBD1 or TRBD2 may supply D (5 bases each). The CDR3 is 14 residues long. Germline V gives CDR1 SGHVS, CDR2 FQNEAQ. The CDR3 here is CASTLGTDNYEQYL. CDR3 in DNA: TGTGCCAGCACCTTAGGGACGGACAACTACGAGCAGTACTTA.

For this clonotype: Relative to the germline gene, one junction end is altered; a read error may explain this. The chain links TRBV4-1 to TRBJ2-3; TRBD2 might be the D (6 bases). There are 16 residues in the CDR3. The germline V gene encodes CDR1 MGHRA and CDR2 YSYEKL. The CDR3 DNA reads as TGCGCCAGCAGCCTAAGGAGGGGAGGCCGGACGGATATGCAGTATTTT. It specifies CASSLRRGGRTDMQYF.

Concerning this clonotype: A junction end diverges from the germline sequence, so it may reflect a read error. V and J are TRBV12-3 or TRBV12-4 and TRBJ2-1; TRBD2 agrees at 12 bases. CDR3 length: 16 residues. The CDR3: CDSEPGLAGSYYEQSF. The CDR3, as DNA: TGTGACAGCGAACCGGGACTAGCGGGCAGCTACTACGAGCAGTCCTTC.

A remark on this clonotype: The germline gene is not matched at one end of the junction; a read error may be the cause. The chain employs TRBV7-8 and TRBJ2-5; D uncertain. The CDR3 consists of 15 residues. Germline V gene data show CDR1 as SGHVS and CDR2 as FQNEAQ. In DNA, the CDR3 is TGTGCCAGGAGCCCCCTCTACAGTACTCAAGAGACCCAGTACTTT. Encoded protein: CARSPLYSTQETQYF.

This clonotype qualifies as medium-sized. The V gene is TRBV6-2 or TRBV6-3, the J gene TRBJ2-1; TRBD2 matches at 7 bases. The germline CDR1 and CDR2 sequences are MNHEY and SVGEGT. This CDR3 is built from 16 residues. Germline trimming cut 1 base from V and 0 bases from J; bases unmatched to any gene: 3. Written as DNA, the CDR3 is TGTGCCAGCAGTTACTGGGGGAGGGGCTCCTACAATGAGCAGTTCTTC. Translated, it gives CASSYWGRGSYNEQFF.

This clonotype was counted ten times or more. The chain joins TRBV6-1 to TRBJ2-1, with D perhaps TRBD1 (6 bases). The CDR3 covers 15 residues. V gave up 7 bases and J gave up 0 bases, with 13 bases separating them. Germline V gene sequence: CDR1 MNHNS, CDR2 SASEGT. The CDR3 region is CASKYQGTSYNEQFF. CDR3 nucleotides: TGTGCCAGCAAGTATCAGGGGACCTCCTACAATGAGCAGTTCTTC.

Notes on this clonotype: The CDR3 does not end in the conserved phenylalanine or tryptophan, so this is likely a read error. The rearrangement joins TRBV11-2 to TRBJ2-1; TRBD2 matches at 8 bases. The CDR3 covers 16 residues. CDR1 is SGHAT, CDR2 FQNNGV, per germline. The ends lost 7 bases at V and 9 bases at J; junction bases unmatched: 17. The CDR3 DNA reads TGTGCCAGCAACTTGGATGTCGGACTAGCCATGGGTGAGCAGTTCTTA. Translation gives CASNLDVGLAMGEQFL.

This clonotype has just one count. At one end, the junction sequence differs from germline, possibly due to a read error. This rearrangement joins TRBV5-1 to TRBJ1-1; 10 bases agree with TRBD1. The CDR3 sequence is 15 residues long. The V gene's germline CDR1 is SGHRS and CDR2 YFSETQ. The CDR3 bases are TGCGCCAGCAGCTTGACCGGGACAGGGGTAACTGAAACTTTCTTT. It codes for CASSLTGTGVTETFF.

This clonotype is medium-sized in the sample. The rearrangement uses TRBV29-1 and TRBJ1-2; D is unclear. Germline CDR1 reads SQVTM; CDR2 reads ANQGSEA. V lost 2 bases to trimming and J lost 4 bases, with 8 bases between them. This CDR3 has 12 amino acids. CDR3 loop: CSVEHEGYGYTF. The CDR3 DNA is TGCAGCGTTGAACACGAGGGCTATGGCTACACCTTC.

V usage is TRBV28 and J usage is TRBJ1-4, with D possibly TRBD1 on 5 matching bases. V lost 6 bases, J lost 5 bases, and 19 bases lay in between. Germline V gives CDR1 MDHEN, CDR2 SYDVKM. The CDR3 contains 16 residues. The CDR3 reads CASRARARGGNEKLFF. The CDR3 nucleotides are TGTGCCAGCAGAGCCCGTGCTCGGGGGGGAAATGAAAAACTGTTTTTT.

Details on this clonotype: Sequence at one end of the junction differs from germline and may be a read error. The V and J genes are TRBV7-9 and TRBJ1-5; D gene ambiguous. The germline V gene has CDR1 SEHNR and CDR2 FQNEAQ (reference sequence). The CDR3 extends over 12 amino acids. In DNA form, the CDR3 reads TGTGCCAGCATTCATAGCAATCAGCCCCAGCATTTC. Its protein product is CASIHSNQPQHF.

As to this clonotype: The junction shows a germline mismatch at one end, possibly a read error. CDR3 region: CASSSGANIEAFF. The CDR3 DNA sequence: TGCGCCAGCAGCTCCGGGGCCAACATTGAAGCTTTCTTT. The chain combines TRBV5-1 with TRBJ1-1; D might be TRBD1 (5 bases). This CDR3 has 13 residues. Germline assignment: CDR1 SGHRS and CDR2 YFSETQ.

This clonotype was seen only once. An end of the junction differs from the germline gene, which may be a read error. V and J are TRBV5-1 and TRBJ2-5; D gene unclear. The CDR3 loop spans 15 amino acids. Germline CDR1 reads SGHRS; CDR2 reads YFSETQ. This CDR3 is CASSLSPHGFETQYF. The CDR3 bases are TGCGCAAGCAGCTTGTCGCCACATGGGTTCGAGACCCAGTACTTC.

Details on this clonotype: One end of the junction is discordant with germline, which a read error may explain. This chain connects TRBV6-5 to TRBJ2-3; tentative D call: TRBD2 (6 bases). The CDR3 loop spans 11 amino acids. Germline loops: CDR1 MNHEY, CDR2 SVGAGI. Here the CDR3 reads CSSRGGNTQYF. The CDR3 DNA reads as TGTTCCAGCCGTGGAGGGAATACGCAGTATTTT.

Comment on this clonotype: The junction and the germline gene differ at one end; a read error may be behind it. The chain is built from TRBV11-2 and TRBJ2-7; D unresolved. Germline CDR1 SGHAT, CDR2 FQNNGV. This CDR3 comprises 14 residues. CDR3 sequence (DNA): TGTGCCAGCAACTTAATTGACACTGCCTGCGAGCAGTACTTC. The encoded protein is CASNLIDTACEQYF.

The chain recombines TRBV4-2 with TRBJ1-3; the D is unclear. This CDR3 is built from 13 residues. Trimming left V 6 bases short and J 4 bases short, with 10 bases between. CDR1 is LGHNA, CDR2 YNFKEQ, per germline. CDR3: CASRDEAGNTIYF. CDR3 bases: TGTGCCAGCAGGGACGAGGCGGGAAACACCATATATTTT.

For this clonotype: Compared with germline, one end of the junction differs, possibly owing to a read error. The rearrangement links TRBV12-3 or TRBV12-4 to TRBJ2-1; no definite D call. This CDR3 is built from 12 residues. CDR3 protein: CAGSLLGNERFF. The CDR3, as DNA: TGTGCCGGCAGTTTATTGGGGAATGAGCGGTTCTTC.